One T cell receptor beta chain is described in this entry. Assay used: immunoSEQ multiplex PCR; TCRdb lists only in-frame clones, some missing. The sample lists about 70,000 clones; approximately 86% were seen once. The sample comes from a study of blood T cell repertoires in COVID-19. Across the whole study: Specimens from acute and convalescent COVID-19 originated in the United States, Italy and Spain.

This clonotype originated in a human donor in a cohort sampled during active COVID-19. Sequenced input: peripheral blood.

DNA of the CDR3: TGTGCCAGCAGCACCTCCGGGGTGGATACGCAGTATTTT. Amino acid sequence: CASSTSGVDTQYF. This chain uses TRBV5-5 with TRBJ2-3; possible D gene TRBD2, 5 bases. V was trimmed by 4 bases and J by 6 bases, leaving 12 bases between them. Per germline, CDR1 SGHKS and CDR2 YYEKEE (reference sequence). The CDR3 has 13 residues.